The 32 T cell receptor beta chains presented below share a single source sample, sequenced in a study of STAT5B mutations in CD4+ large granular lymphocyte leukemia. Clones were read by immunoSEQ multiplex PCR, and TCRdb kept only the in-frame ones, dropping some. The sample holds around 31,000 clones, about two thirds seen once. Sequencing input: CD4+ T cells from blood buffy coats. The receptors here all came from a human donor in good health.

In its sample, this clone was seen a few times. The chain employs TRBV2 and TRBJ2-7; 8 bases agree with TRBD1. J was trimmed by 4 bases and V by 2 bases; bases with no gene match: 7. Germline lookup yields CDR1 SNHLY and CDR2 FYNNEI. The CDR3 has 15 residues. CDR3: CASSESYNRGYEQYF. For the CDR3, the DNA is TGTGCCAGCAGTGAAAGCTATAACAGGGGGTACGAGCAGTACTTC.

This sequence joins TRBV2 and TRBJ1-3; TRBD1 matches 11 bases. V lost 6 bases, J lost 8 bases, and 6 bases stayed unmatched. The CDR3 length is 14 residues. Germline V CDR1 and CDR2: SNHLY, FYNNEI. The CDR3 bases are TGTGCCAGCAGCCAGGGACAGGGGGGGGACACCATATATTTT. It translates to CASSQGQGGDTIYF.

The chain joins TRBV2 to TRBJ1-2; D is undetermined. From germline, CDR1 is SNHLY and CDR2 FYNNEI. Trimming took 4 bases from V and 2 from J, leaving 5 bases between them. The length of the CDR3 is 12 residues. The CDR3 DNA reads TGTGCCAGCAGTGGAGGGAACTATGGCTACACCTTC. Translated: CASSGGNYGYTF.

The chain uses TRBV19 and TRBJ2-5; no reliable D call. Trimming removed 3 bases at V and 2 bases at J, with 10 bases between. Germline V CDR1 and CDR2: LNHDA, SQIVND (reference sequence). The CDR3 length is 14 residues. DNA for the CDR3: TGTGCCAGTAGTATTAATTACCTACAAGAGACCCAGTACTTC. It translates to CASSINYLQETQYF.

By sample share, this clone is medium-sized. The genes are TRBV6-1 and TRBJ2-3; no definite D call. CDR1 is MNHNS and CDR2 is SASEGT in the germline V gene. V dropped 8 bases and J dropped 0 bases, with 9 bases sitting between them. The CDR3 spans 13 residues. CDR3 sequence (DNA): TGTGCCAGCGGCCTTTCTAGCACAGATACGCAGTATTTT. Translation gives CASGLSSTDTQYF.

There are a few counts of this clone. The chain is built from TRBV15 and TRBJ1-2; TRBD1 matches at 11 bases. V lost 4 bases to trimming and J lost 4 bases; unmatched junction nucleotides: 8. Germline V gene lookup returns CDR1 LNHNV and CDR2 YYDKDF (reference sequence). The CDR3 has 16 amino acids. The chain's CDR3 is CATSIPAGTGGYGYTF. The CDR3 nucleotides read TGTGCCACCAGCATTCCGGCGGGGACAGGGGGCTATGGCTACACCTTC.

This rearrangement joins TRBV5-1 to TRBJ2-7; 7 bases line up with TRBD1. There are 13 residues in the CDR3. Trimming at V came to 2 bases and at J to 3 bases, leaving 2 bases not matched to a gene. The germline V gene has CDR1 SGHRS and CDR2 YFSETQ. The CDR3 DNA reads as TGCGCCAGCAGCTTACGACAGGGCTACGAGCAGTACTTC. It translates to CASSLRQGYEQYF.

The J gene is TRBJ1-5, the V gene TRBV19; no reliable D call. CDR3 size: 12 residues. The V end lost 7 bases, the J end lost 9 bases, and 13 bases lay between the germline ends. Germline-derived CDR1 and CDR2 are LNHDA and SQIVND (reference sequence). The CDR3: CASNPNFGPQHF. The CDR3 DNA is TGTGCCAGTAACCCTAATTTTGGGCCCCAGCATTTT.

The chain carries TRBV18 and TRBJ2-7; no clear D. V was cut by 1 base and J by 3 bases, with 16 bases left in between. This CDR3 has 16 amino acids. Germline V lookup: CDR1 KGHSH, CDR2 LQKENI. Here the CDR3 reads CASSPQVLGIDYEQYF. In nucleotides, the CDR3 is TGTGCCAGCTCACCACAGGTGCTGGGTATCGACTACGAGCAGTACTTC.

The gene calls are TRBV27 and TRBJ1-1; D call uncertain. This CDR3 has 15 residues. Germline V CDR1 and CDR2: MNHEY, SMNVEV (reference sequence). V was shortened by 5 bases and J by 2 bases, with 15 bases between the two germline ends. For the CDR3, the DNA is TGTGCCAGCAGTCCTCCGGGAGCTTTTAACACTGAAGCTTTCTTT. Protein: CASSPPGAFNTEAFF.

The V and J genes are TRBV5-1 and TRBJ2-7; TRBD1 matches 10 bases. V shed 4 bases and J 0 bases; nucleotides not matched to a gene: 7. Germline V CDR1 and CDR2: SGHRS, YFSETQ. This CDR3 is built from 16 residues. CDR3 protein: CASSEFGTGVSYEQYF. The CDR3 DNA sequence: TGCGCCAGCAGCGAGTTTGGGACAGGGGTCTCCTACGAGCAGTACTTC. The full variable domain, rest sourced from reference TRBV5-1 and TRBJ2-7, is KAGVTQTPRYLIKTRGQQVTLSCSPISGHRSVSWYQQTPGQGLQFLFEYFSETQRNKGNFPGRFSGRQFSNSRSEMNVSTLELGDSALYLCASSEFGTGVSYEQYFGPGTRLTVT.

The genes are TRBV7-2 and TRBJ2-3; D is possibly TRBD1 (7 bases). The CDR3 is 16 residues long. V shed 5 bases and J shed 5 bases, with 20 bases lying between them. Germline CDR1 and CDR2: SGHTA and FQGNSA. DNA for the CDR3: TGTGCCAGCAGCCCGAGCCAGGGGGGCTTTCAAGATACGCAGTATTTT. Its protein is CASSPSQGGFQDTQYF.

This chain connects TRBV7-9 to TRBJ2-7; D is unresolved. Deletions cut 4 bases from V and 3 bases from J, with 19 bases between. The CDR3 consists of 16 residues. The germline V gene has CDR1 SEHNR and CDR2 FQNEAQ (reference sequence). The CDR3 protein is CASSSTLGPALYEQYF. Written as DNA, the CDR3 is TGTGCCAGCAGCTCCACCTTAGGGCCAGCACTCTACGAGCAGTACTTC. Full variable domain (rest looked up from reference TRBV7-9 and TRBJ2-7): DTGVSQNPRHKITKRGQNVTFRCDPISEHNRLYWYRQTLGQGPEFLTYFQNEAQLEKSRLLSDRFSAERPKGSFSTLEIQRTEQGDSAMYLCASSSTLGPALYEQYFGPGTRLTVT.

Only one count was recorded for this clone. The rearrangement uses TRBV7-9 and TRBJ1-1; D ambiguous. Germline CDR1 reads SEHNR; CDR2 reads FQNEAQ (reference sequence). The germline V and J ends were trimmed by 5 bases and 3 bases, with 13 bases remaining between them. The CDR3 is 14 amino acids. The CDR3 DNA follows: TGTGCCAGCAGCCTTGCTGCCCGAGACACTGAAGCTTTCTTT. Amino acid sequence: CASSLAARDTEAFF.

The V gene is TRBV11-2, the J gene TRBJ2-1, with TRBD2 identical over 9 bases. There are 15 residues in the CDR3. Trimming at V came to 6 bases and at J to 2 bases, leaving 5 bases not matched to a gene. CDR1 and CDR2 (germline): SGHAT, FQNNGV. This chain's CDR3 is CASRVGGGAYNEQFF. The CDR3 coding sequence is TGTGCCAGCAGGGTGGGCGGGGGGGCCTACAATGAGCAGTTCTTC.

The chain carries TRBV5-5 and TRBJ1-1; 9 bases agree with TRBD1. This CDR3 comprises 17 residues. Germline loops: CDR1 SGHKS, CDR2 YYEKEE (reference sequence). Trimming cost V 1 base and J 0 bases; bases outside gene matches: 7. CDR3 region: CASSLRDRAFMNTEAFF. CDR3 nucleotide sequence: TGTGCCAGCAGCTTGAGGGACAGGGCCTTCATGAACACTGAAGCTTTCTTT.

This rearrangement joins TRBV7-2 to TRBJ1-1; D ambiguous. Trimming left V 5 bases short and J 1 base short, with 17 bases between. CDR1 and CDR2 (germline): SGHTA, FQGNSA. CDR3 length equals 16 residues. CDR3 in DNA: TGTGCCAGCAGCCCCGCAGTCTTCTCAGGGAACACTGAAGCTTTCTTT. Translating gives CASSPAVFSGNTEAFF.

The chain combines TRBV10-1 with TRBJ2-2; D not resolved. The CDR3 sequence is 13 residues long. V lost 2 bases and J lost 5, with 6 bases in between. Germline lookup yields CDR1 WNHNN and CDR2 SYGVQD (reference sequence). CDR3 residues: CASSEAATGELFF. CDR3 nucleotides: TGCGCCAGCAGTGAGGCGGCAACCGGGGAGCTGTTTTTT.

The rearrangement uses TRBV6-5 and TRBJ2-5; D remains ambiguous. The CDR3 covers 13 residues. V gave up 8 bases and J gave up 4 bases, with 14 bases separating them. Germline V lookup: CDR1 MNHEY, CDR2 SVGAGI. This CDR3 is CASGNLPGETQYF. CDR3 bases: TGTGCCAGCGGAAATCTACCGGGAGAGACCCAGTACTTC.

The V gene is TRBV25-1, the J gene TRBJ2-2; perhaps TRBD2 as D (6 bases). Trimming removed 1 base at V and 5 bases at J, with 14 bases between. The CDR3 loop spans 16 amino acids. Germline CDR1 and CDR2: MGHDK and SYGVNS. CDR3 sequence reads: CASSEFAGQGTGELFF. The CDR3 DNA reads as TGTGCCAGCAGTGAATTTGCGGGGCAGGGTACCGGGGAGCTGTTTTTT.

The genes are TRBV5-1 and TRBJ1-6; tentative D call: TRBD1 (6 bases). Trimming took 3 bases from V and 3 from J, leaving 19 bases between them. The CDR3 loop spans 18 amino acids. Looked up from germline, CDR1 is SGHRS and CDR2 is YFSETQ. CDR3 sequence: CASSSEQGNPIYNSPLHF. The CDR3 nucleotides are TGCGCCAGCAGCTCCGAACAGGGAAACCCGATCTATAATTCACCCCTCCACTTT.

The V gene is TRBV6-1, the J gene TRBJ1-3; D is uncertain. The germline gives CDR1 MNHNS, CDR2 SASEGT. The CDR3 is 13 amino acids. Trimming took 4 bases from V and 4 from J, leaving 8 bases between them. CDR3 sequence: CASSVMSGNTIYF. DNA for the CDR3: TGTGCCAGCAGTGTTATGTCGGGAAACACCATATATTTT.

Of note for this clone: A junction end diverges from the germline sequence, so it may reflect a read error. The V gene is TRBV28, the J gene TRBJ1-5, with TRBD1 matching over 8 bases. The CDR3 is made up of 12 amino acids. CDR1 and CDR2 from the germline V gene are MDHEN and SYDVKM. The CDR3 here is CASSYPRGQSVF. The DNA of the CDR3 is TGTGCCAGCAGTTATCCCAGGGGGCAATCAGTATTT.

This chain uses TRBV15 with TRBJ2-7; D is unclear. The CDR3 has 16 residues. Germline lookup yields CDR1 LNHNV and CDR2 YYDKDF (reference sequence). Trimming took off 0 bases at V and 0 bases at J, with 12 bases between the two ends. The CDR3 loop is CATSRDGLPSSYEQYF. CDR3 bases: TGTGCCACCAGCAGAGATGGGCTTCCGAGCTCCTACGAGCAGTACTTC.

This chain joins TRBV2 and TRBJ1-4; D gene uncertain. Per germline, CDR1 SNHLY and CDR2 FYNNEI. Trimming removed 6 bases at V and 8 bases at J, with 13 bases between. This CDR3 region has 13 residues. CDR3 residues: CASSRGKGEKLFF. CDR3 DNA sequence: TGTGCCAGCAGCCGAGGGAAGGGAGAAAAACTGTTTTTT.

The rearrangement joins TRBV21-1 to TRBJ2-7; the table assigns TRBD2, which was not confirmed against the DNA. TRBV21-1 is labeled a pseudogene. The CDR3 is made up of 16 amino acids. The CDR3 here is CASSKAGEQFGDEQYF. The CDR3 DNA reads TGTGCCAGCAGCAAAGCAGGCGAACAGTTCGGGGACGAGCAGTACTTC.

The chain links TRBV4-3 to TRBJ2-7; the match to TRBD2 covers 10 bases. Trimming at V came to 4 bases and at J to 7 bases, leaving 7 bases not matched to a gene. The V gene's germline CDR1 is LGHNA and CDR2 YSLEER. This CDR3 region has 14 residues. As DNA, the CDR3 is TGCGCCAGCAGCCCCCGGACACTAGCGGGGGAGCAGTACTTC. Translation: CASSPRTLAGEQYF.

The CDR3 is CASSREGNNSPLHF. Written as DNA, the CDR3 is TGTGCCAGCAGCCGGGAGGGTAATAATTCACCCCTCCACTTT. The rearrangement links TRBV5-4 to TRBJ1-6; no clear D. Deletions cut 4 bases from V and 5 bases from J, with 10 bases between. The CDR3 is made up of 14 amino acids. Germline-derived CDR1 and CDR2 are SGHNT and YYREEE (reference sequence).

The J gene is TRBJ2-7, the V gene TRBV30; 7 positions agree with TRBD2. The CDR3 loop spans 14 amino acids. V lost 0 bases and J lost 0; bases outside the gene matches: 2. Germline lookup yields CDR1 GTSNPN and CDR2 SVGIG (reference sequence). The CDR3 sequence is CAWSVSGISYEQYF. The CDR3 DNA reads TGTGCCTGGAGTGTAAGCGGGATCTCCTACGAGCAGTACTTC.

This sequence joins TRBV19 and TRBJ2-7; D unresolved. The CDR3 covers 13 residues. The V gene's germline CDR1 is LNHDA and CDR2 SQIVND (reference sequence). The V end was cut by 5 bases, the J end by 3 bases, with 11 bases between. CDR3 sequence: CASSEDRDYEQYF. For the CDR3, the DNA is TGTGCCAGTAGTGAGGACCGAGACTACGAGCAGTACTTC.

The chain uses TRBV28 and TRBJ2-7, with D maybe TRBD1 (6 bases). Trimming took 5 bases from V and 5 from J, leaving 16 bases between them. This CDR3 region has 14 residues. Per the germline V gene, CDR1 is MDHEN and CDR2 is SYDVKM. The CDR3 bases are TGTGCCAGCAGTCCGACAGGTTTTCTTCACGAGCAGTACTTC. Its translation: CASSPTGFLHEQYF.

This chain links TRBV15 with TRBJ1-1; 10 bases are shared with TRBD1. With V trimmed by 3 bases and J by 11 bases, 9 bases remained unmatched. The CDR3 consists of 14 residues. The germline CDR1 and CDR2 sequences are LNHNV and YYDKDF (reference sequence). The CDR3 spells CATSRGQGFGRAFF. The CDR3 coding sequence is TGTGCCACCAGCAGGGGACAGGGGTTTGGGAGGGCTTTCTTT.